This passage covers 8 T cell receptor beta chains from one sample sequenced in a study of cytomegalovirus exposure and HLA in healthy donors (dated by TCRdb to about 2017). Library construction relied on the immunoSEQ multiplex PCR assay. For the multiplex PCR, a mixture combining 60 forward primers for TCR Vbeta segments and 13 reverse primers for TCR Jbeta segments was used. The clones in this table, taken by TCRdb from immuneACCESS, are in-frame only. Not every clone is retained; where verified, under half of the shortfall comes from an unresolved V gene, and the cause of the rest is unknown. The sample's table covers roughly 78,000 clones. The biggest ten clones account for around 5% of the sample. What was sequenced was PBMCs. Receptors were obtained from a man between 35 and 55 years old in good health and CMV-seronegative.

The chain uses TRBV30 and TRBJ1-5; the match to TRBD1 covers 8 bases. The V gene end was trimmed by 0 bases and the J gene end by 4 bases; junction bases not matched to a gene: 2. This CDR3 comprises 14 residues. CDR1 and CDR2 from the germline V gene are GTSNPN and SVGIG (reference sequence). CDR3 residues: CAWSVGQGNQPQHF. The DNA for the CDR3 is TGTGCCTGGAGTGTAGGACAGGGAAATCAGCCCCAGCATTTT.

J is TRBJ2-3 and V is TRBV29-1; 15 nucleotides align to TRBD2. Germline V gene sequence: CDR1 SQVTM, CDR2 ANQGSEA. The trim removed 4 bases at V and 0 bases at J, leaving 5 bases unmatched. The CDR3 extends over 17 amino acids. The CDR3 sequence: CSVGGTSGGTSTDTQYF. CDR3 DNA: TGCAGCGTTGGAGGGACTAGCGGGGGGACTAGCACAGATACGCAGTATTTT.

CDR3 in DNA: TGTGCCATCAGTGGAGGGACAGGCCGGGGCACTGAAGCTTTCTTT. This translates into CAISGGTGRGTEAFF. The rearrangement links TRBV10-3 to TRBJ1-1; TRBD1 matches at 8 bases. Germline V gives CDR1 ENHRY, CDR2 SYGVKD. The CDR3 consists of 15 residues. After removal of 4 bases from V and 4 bases from J, the junction contained 8 bases not matched to a gene.

Here the CDR3 DNA reads TGTGCCAGCAGCTTATGGGCTACCAAAAACAATGAGCAGTTCTTC. Its protein product is CASSLWATKNNEQFF. The chain joins TRBV13 to TRBJ2-1, with no clear D. Germline CDR1 is PRHDT and CDR2 is FYEKMQ (reference sequence). V was shortened by 2 bases and J by 5 bases, with 13 bases between the two germline ends. The CDR3 contains 15 residues.

The V call is TRBV4-1, the J call TRBJ1-1; a weak D match, TRBD1 (5 bases). The CDR3 has 15 amino acids. The V gene lost 1 base and the J gene lost 5 bases, with 14 bases spanning the gap. Germline CDR1 and CDR2: MGHRA and YSYEKL. The CDR3 spells CASSQGTGVPTEAFF. The CDR3 region has the DNA TGCGCCAGCAGCCAAGGAACGGGGGTCCCGACTGAAGCTTTCTTT.

V usage is TRBV7-2 and J usage is TRBJ2-1, with TRBD2 matching over 7 bases. The CDR3 consists of 15 residues. V was pared by 6 bases and J by 6 bases, with 11 bases of the junction left unmatched. Looked up from germline, CDR1 is SGHTA and CDR2 is FQGNSA. CDR3: CASSVAGDQVNEQFF. The CDR3 DNA reads as TGTGCCAGCAGTGTAGCGGGTGATCAGGTCAATGAGCAGTTCTTC.

With respect to this clone: In the same sample, other DNA sequences code for this CDR3. The J gene is TRBJ1-2, the V gene TRBV4-3, with 7 bases aligning to TRBD1. This CDR3 region has 15 residues. Trimming at V came to 0 bases and at J to 2 bases, leaving 3 bases not matched to a gene. Per the germline V gene, CDR1 is LGHNA and CDR2 is YSLEER. CDR3 sequence reads: CASSQEGRGNYGYTF. CDR3 sequence (DNA): TGCGCCAGCAGCCAAGAAGGCAGGGGGAACTATGGCTACACCTTC.

The chain links TRBV6-1 to TRBJ2-5, with 7 bases matching TRBD1. Trimming cost V 2 bases and J 4 bases; bases outside gene matches: 4. The CDR3 has 14 amino acids. The germline V gene has CDR1 MNHNS and CDR2 SASEGT. The CDR3 DNA reads as TGTGCCAGCAGTGAATGGGCAGGGGGAGAGACCCAGTACTTC. This codes for CASSEWAGGETQYF.